This TCR beta chain was identified in a study of beta chain features in type 1 diabetes. Expressed TCRB transcripts got sequenced, as all isolated RNA was reverse transcribed. TCRdb's table, derived via immunoSEQ multiplex PCR, lists solely in-frame clones and lacks some. The table has about 660,000 clones, 11% to 15% seen once; the top ten hold 0.03% to 0.04%. The CDR3 covers 13 residues. Germline loops: CDR1 SGHNT, CDR2 YYREEE (reference sequence). Trimming left V 4 bases short and J 1 base short, with 8 bases between. In this sample, this clone turned up a few times. Its target is unknown. Other DNA sequences within the sample encode an identical CDR3. Findings and limits, study-wide: A moderate, significant TCRB CDR3 shortening appeared in type 1 diabetes across four CD4+ subsets. VDJ junctions sequenced from type 1 diabetes patients showed fewer insertions and more deletions.

This chain connects TRBV5-4 to TRBJ1-1, with a possible D match to TRBD1 (6 bases). The sequencing sample was made of naive CD4+ T cells from blood. The origin of this receptor is a man aged 18-30 years with type 1 diabetes. As DNA, the CDR3 is TGTGCCAGCAGCAGGACAGAGAACACTGAAGCTTTCTTT. It is translated as CASSRTENTEAFF.